This TCR beta chain was identified during a study of cytomegalovirus exposure and HLA in healthy donors. Overall study findings and caveats: The study assumed roughly uniform donor sequencing depth for presence/absence analyses.

The germline CDR1 and CDR2 sequences are LGHNT and FRNRAP. The CDR3 is 15 amino acids. V was pared by 5 bases and J by 5 bases, with 15 bases between. Details on this clone: Its antigen is unknown.

The PCR had 60 Vbeta and 13 Jbeta primers. The repertoire was sequenced with immunoSEQ multiplex PCR; TCRdb's copy has only in-frame clones and lacks some. The sample has about 140,000 clones, 80% to 85% seen once. The TCR originated in a male donor in good health and CMV-seropositive. The rearrangement joins TRBV12-5 to TRBJ1-4; unclear D gene. The specimen was PBMCs. The CDR3 nucleotides are TGTGCTAGTGGTCCCCCAGAGGGAATAAATGAAAAACTGTTTTTT. This gives the protein CASGPPEGINEKLFF.